Below, 5 T cell receptor beta chains from the same sample are listed, as sequenced in a study of T cell clones after liver transplantation. TCRdb's copy holds only in-frame clones and misses some; the assay was immunoSEQ multiplex PCR. The repertoire holds some 20,000 clones, with 78% as singletons. This specimen was CD8+ T cells from blood, taken more than 52 months after liver transplant. These receptors all stem from a human patient who received a liver transplant. Among the T cells, some may be from the graft donor.

The chain links TRBV19 to TRBJ2-7; a weak D match, TRBD1 (5 bases). Trimming removed 3 bases from V and 2 bases from J, with 8 bases in between. The CDR3 length is 13 residues. Germline V gives CDR1 LNHDA, CDR2 SQIVND (reference sequence). Written as DNA, the CDR3 is TGTGCCAGTAGTATTGCAGGGACCTACGAGCAGTACTTC. Protein: CASSIAGTYEQYF.

This clone was seen only a few times. At one end, the junction sequence differs from germline, possibly due to a read error. The chain couples TRBV2 to TRBJ1-1; no clear D. Germline V CDR1 and CDR2: SNHLY, FYNNEI. This CDR3 region has 13 residues. The CDR3 region has the DNA TGTGCCACCAGTGATCAGACCGGGGCTGAAGCTTTCTTT. As protein: CATSDQTGAEAFF.

This sequence joins TRBV11-2 and TRBJ2-2; D not resolved. Germline-derived CDR1 and CDR2 are SGHAT and FQNNGV. V gave up 8 bases and J gave up 6 bases, with 10 bases separating them. This CDR3 comprises 12 residues. The CDR3 DNA reads as TGTGCCAGCGTAAAATGGCCCGGGGAGCTGTTTTTT. Translation: CASVKWPGELFF.

CDR3 region: CASTSGTQGNIQYF. The CDR3 DNA reads TGTGCCAGCACTTCCGGGACTCAGGGGAACATTCAGTACTTC. The V call is TRBV5-6, the J call TRBJ2-4, with D perhaps assigned TRBD1 or TRBD2 (6 bases each). Germline V gene data show CDR1 as SGHDT and CDR2 as YYEEEE. Trimming removed 6 bases at V and 7 bases at J, with 17 bases between. This CDR3 spans 14 amino acids.

The chain combines TRBV6-5 with TRBJ2-2; 9 bases line up with TRBD1. This CDR3 region has 15 residues. The germline gives CDR1 MNHEY, CDR2 SVGAGI. Trimming at V came to 1 base and at J to 5 bases, leaving 2 bases not matched to a gene. CDR3 loop: CASSYLTGGTGELFF. In DNA form, the CDR3 reads TGTGCCAGCAGTTACTTGACAGGGGGGACCGGGGAGCTGTTTTTT.